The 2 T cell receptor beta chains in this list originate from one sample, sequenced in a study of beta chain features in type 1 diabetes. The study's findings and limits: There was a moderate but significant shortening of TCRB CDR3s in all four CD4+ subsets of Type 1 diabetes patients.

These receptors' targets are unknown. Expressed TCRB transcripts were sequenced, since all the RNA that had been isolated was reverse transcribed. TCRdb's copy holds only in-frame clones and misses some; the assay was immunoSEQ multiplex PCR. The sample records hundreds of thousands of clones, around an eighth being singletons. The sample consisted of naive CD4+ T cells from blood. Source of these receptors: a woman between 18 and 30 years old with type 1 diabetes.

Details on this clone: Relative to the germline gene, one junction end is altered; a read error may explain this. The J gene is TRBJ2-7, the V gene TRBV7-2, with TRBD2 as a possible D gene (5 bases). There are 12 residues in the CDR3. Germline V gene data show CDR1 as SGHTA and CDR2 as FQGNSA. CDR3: CARSLAPYEQYF. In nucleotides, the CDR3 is TGTGCCCGCAGTCTAGCCCCCTACGAGCAGTACTTC. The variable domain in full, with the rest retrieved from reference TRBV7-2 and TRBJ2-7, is GAGVSQSPSNKVTEKGKDVELRCDPISGHTALYWYRQSLGQGLEFLIYFQGNSAPDKSGLPSDRFSAERTGGSVSTLTIQRTQQEDSAVYLCARSLAPYEQYFGPGTRLTVT.

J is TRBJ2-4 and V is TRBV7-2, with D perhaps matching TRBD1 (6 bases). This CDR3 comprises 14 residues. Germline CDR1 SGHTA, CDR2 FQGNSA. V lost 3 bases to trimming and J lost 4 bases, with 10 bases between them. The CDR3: CASSFRGVKNIQYF. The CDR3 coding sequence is TGTGCCAGCAGCTTCAGGGGCGTAAAAAACATTCAGTACTTC. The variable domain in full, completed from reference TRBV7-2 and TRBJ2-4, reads GAGVSQSPSNKVTEKGKDVELRCDPISGHTALYWYRQSLGQGLEFLIYFQGNSAPDKSGLPSDRFSAERTGGSVSTLTIQRTQQEDSAVYLCASSFRGVKNIQYFGAGTRLSVL.